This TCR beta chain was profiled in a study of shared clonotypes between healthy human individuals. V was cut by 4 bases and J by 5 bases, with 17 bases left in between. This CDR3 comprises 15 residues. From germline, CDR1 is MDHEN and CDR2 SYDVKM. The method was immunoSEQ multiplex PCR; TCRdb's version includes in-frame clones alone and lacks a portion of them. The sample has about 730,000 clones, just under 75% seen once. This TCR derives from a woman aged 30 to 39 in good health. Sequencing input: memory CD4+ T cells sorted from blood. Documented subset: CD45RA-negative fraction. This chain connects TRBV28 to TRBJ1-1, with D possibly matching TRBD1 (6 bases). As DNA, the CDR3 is TGTGCCAGCAGTTCGTTACAGGGTGATTGGACTGAAGCTTTCTTT. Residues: CASSSLQGDWTEAFF.